This TCR beta chain was recovered during a study of blood T cell repertoires in COVID-19. Study-level background: Some COVID-19 samples were acute and others convalescent; all came from the United States, Italy and Spain.

V lost 0 bases to trimming and J lost 4 bases; unmatched junction nucleotides: 9. The CDR3 has 17 amino acids. Per the germline V gene, CDR1 is LGHNA and CDR2 is YSLEER. In the study's own analysis: Estimates of nucleated cell counts were drawn from the amplification of reference gene primers. TCRdb's table, derived via immunoSEQ multiplex PCR, lists solely in-frame clones and lacks some. That table furnishes V, J and clone size, whereas the DNA furnished D and trimming. This repertoire shows 250,000 to 300,000 clones, 80% to 90% found once; its top ten account for roughly 4%. Participant reports of clinical history set cohort assignment.

V and J are TRBV4-3 and TRBJ2-3, with TRBD2 matching 8 bases. The receptor's source is a young man with acute COVID-19. Sequencing used PBMCs or T cells enriched from blood (not recorded which). The CDR3, as DNA: TGCGCCAGCAGCCAAGACACTAGCGGATTTGTATCAGATACGCAGTATTTT. It translates to CASSQDTSGFVSDTQYF.